This TCR beta chain was sequenced in a study of CD8+CD57+ T cells in acquired aplastic anemia. Study at large: As sequenced from healthy donors, CD4+ cells averaged roughly 10 million reads.

Profiles of TCR beta VDJ and CDR3 were generated from a genomic DNA template. From the reads, TCRdb called clonotypes with MiXCR, one entry per CDR3 protein. The data hold 100,000 to 130,000 distinct CDR3 sequences, with around half observed a single time. This clonotype turned up a few times. Its antigen is not identified. V gave up 6 bases and J gave up 10 bases, with 18 bases separating them. CDR1 is LNHDA and CDR2 is SQIVND in the germline V gene (reference sequence). This CDR3 region has 13 residues. General study findings and limits: For CD8+ Simpson's diversity, patients and controls showed no significant difference.

This TCR came from a human donor in good health, serving as a control. The specimen was sorted CD4+, CD8+, or CD8+CD57+ T cells (not recorded which) from PBMCs. V gene TRBV19 combines with J gene TRBJ1-1; a weak D match, TRBD1 (5 bases). The CDR3, as DNA: TGTGCCAGTAGGACAGATACCCGAATCGGAGCTTTCTTT. It is translated as CASRTDTRIGAFF.